The 27 T cell receptor beta chains below were found in one sample sequenced in a study of T cells in Graves' hyperthyroidism and ophthalmopathy. The TCR beta CDR3 regions underwent amplification using RNA transcripts as the source. Researchers ran a first-round RT-PCR on the TCR CDR3 using the HTBI primer set. TCRdb used MiXCR to reprocess the multiplex PCR reads, holding one entry per CDR3 protein. The top ten hold less than 45% of the sample, which has around 370,000 distinct CDR3 sequences, less than 20% seen once. Sequencing used blood. These receptors all stem from a man aged 18-30 years with Graves' ophthalmopathy.

This clonotype appeared many times. The CDR3 is CASSWMQGYEQYF. The CDR3, as DNA: TGTGCCAGCAGCTGGATGCAGGGATACGAGCAGTACTTC. The rearrangement uses TRBV5-6 and TRBJ2-7; possibly TRBD1 for D (5 bases). The V end lost 3 bases, the J end lost 4 bases, and 11 bases lay between the germline ends. The CDR3 runs to 13 residues. Germline CDR1 reads SGHDT; CDR2 reads YYEEEE.

The V gene is TRBV28, the J gene TRBJ1-5, with TRBD1 as a possible D gene (6 bases). The CDR3 extends over 17 amino acids. Deletions cut 7 bases from V and 3 bases from J, with 22 bases between. Germline V gives CDR1 MDHEN, CDR2 SYDVKM. CDR3 bases: TGTGCCAGCACTCCCGCGACAGGCCCCACCACCAATCAGCCCCAGCATTTT. Encoded protein: CASTPATGPTTNQPQHF. Together with reference TRBV28 and TRBJ1-5, the CDR3 gives the full variable domain: DVKVTQSSRYLVKRTGEKVFLECVQDMDHENMFWYRQDPGLGLRLIYFSYDVKMKEKGDIPEGYSVSREKKERFSLILESASTNQTSMYLCASTPATGPTTNQPQHFGDGTRLSIL.

The V and J genes are TRBV29-1 and TRBJ2-1; D unclear. Germline V gives CDR1 SQVTM, CDR2 ANQGSEA. CDR3 length equals 13 residues. Trimming stripped 4 bases from V and 3 bases from J, with 10 bases between. The CDR3 nucleotides are TGCAGCGTTGTACCCCCCCTCTACAATGAGCAGTTCTTC. Translated, it gives CSVVPPLYNEQFF.

The chain has TRBV29-1 and TRBJ2-5; tentatively, D is TRBD1 (5 bases). V was shortened by 8 bases and J by 5 bases, with 21 bases between the two germline ends. The CDR3 covers 14 residues. From germline, CDR1 is SQVTM and CDR2 ANQGSEA. The CDR3 loop is CSYTSIGASETQYF. The CDR3 nucleotides are TGCAGCTATACCTCGATAGGGGCCTCGGAGACCCAGTACTTC. Supplemented by reference TRBV29-1 and TRBJ2-5, the full variable domain reads SAVISQKPSRDICQRGTSLTIQCQVDSQVTMMFWYRQQPGQSLTLIATANQGSEATYESGFVIDKFPISRPNLTFSTLTVSNMSPEDSSIYLCSYTSIGASETQYFGPGTRLLVL.

The table lists this clonotype with a few counts. The V call is TRBV19, the J call TRBJ1-2; TRBD1 agrees at 8 bases. CDR1 is LNHDA, CDR2 SQIVND, per germline (reference sequence). The CDR3 contains 15 residues. Trimming removed 4 bases from V and 8 bases from J; junction bases left unmatched: 12. CDR3 in DNA: TGTGCCAGTAGTACGCATTCGGACAGGGAACGGGGCTACACCTTC. This codes for CASSTHSDRERGYTF.

This chain connects TRBV2 to TRBJ1-6; TRBD1 is a possible D gene (6 bases). The length of the CDR3 is 14 residues. V lost 5 bases to trimming and J lost 9 bases, with 14 bases between them. CDR1 and CDR2 (germline): SNHLY, FYNNEI. The CDR3 spells CASSLRGEGSPLHF. The CDR3 nucleotides read TGTGCCAGCAGTCTCAGGGGAGAGGGTTCACCCCTCCACTTT.

There are a few counts of this clonotype. This chain uses TRBV19 with TRBJ1-6, with 7 bases matching TRBD1. Germline lookup yields CDR1 LNHDA and CDR2 SQIVND (reference sequence). The CDR3 extends over 14 amino acids. V trimming: 7 bases; J trimming: 7 bases; junction bases outside the gene matches: 7. CDR3 bases: TGTGCCAGTACCCCAGGGGGAAGGAATTCACCCCTCCACTTT. Translated: CASTPGGRNSPLHF.

This clonotype has ten or more counts. The chain joins TRBV3-1 to TRBJ1-1, with no clear D. CDR1 and CDR2 (germline): LGHDT, YNNKEL (reference sequence). Trimming shortened V by 0 bases and J by 0 bases, and 8 bases separated the two germline ends. The CDR3 loop spans 15 amino acids. CDR3 loop: CASSQEAGMNTEAFF. The CDR3 bases are TGTGCCAGCAGCCAAGAAGCGGGGATGAACACTGAAGCTTTCTTT.

This clonotype was observed at least ten times. The gene calls are TRBV2 and TRBJ1-1, with a possible D match to TRBD1 (6 bases). CDR1 SNHLY and CDR2 FYNNEI come from the germline V gene. Trimming removed 9 bases from V and 5 bases from J, with 19 bases in between. This CDR3 contains 14 residues. CDR3: CARKLPGAQTEAFF. DNA of the CDR3: TGTGCCAGGAAGCTTCCAGGGGCCCAAACTGAAGCTTTCTTT. The complete variable domain, with remaining parts taken from reference TRBV2 and TRBJ1-1, reads EPEVTQTPSHQVTQMGQEVILRCVPISNHLYFYWYRQILGQKVEFLVSFYNNEISEKSEIFDDQFSVERPDGSNFTLKIRSTKLEDSAMYFCARKLPGAQTEAFFGQGTRLTVV.

This clonotype was counted at least ten times. The chain couples TRBV18 to TRBJ1-1, with D tentatively TRBD1 (5 bases). Germline V lookup: CDR1 KGHSH, CDR2 LQKENI. CDR3 length: 15 amino acids. Trimming took off 6 bases at V and 4 bases at J, with 18 bases between the two ends. The CDR3 coding sequence is TGTGCCAGCTCGGGGACTTCTGCGGATGGCACTGAAGCTTTCTTT. The encoded protein is CASSGTSADGTEAFF.

Many counts were recorded for this clonotype. This rearrangement joins TRBV6-2 or TRBV6-3 to TRBJ1-1; D possibly corresponds to TRBD1 (5 bases). The germline V gene has CDR1 MNHEY and CDR2 SVGEGT. CDR3 length: 16 amino acids. V shed 6 bases and J shed 1 base, with 18 bases lying between them. As DNA, the CDR3 is TGTGCCAGCAGCCCCACAAGGGGCGCGAAGAACACTGAAGCTTTCTTT. The encoded protein is CASSPTRGAKNTEAFF.

This clonotype was recorded at least ten times. This sequence joins TRBV7-9 and TRBJ2-1; D perhaps matches TRBD1 (5 bases). The CDR3 is made up of 17 amino acids. Germline lookup yields CDR1 SEHNR and CDR2 FQNEAQ (reference sequence). The V and J ends lost 6 bases and 1 base respectively, with 19 bases between them. CDR3 nucleotide sequence: TGTGCCAGCAGTTCCCGGATCAGGACAAAGTCCTACAATGAGCAGTTCTTC. Translated: CASSSRIRTKSYNEQFF.

The table lists this clonotype with a few counts. The chain employs TRBV19 and TRBJ1-1, with a possible D match to TRBD1 (6 bases). The V end lost 6 bases, the J end lost 2 bases, and 16 bases lay between the germline ends. The CDR3 totals 15 residues. CDR1 is LNHDA, CDR2 SQIVND, per germline (reference sequence). CDR3 DNA sequence: TGTGCCAGTAGAATCTCGGGGGCCGCAAACACTGAAGCTTTCTTT. Protein: CASRISGAANTEAFF.

In its sample, this clonotype was seen many times. This chain connects TRBV5-6 to TRBJ1-2, with D possibly being TRBD1 (6 bases). The CDR3 covers 15 residues. Germline V gene data show CDR1 as SGHDT and CDR2 as YYEEEE. Trimming removed 0 bases from V and 4 bases from J, with 13 bases in between. The CDR3 loop reads CASSLATGSLYGYTF. CDR3 DNA sequence: TGTGCCAGCAGCTTGGCCACAGGGTCCCTCTATGGCTACACCTTC.

This clonotype has just a few counts. The rearrangement uses TRBV13 and TRBJ2-7; 7 bases line up with TRBD1. V gave up 1 base and J gave up 0 bases; unmatched junction bases: 12. The CDR3 has 18 amino acids. CDR1 and CDR2 from the germline V gene are PRHDT and FYEKMQ (reference sequence). In nucleotides, the CDR3 is TGTGCCAGCAGCTTAGTGTTAGAGGAAGGGGGCGCCTCCTACGAGCAGTACTTC. Amino acid sequence: CASSLVLEEGGASYEQYF. Full variable domain (remainder filled in from reference TRBV13 and TRBJ2-7): AAGVIQSPRHLIKEKRETATLKCYPIPRHDTVYWYQQGPGQDPQFLISFYEKMQSDKGSIPDRFSAQQFSDYHSELNMSSLELGDSALYFCASSLVLEEGGASYEQYFGPGTRLTVT.

There are many counts of this clonotype. The chain has TRBV11-2 and TRBJ2-7; D ambiguous. CDR1 and CDR2 (germline): SGHAT, FQNNGV. V was trimmed by 5 bases and J by 2 bases, leaving 10 bases between them. There are 13 residues in the CDR3. The CDR3 DNA reads as TGTGCCAGCAGCACCTGGACGGCCTACGAGCAGTACTTC. The encoded protein is CASSTWTAYEQYF.

The chain joins TRBV3-1 to TRBJ1-5; 8 bases agree with TRBD1. The CDR3 consists of 13 residues. Losses at the gene ends were 10 bases for V and 9 bases for J; bases not matched to a gene: 11. Germline V lookup: CDR1 LGHDT, CDR2 YNNKEL (reference sequence). The DNA for the CDR3 is TGTGCCACTCAGGACAGGGCTTATGGGCCCCAGCATTTT. This encodes CATQDRAYGPQHF. Full variable domain (remainder filled in from reference TRBV3-1 and TRBJ1-5): DTAVSQTPKYLVTQMGNDKSIKCEQNLGHDTMYWYKQDSKKFLKIMFSYNNKELIINETVPNRFSPKSPDKAHLNLHINSLELGDSAVYFCATQDRAYGPQHFGDGTRLSIL.

With regard to this clonotype: A clone one base away is much larger, so this may be a read error. This sequence joins TRBV5-1 and TRBJ2-7; D call uncertain. The CDR3 loop spans 15 amino acids. Germline CDR1 is SGHRS and CDR2 is YFSETQ. CDR3 bases: TGCGCCAGCAGCTTGGCGGGTCTTTTCTCCTACAAGCAGTACTTC. This sequence encodes CASSLAGLFSYKQYF.

This clonotype has a count of ten or more. The CDR3 DNA sequence: TGTGCCAGCAGTGAAGTGACAGGGGGCCCTGAAGCTTTCTTT. Amino acids: CASSEVTGGPEAFF. The chain is built from TRBV6-1 and TRBJ1-1; 10 bases align to TRBD1. V lost 1 base, J lost 6 bases, and 2 bases stayed unmatched. The germline V gene encodes CDR1 MNHNS and CDR2 SASEGT. The CDR3 has 14 amino acids.

The chain links TRBV7-9 to TRBJ1-3; possibly TRBD1 for D (6 bases). The V and J ends lost 3 bases and 0 bases respectively, with 12 bases between them. There are 16 residues in the CDR3. CDR1 and CDR2 from the germline V gene are SEHNR and FQNEAQ (reference sequence). The CDR3 protein is CASSFPGQTSGNTIYF. The CDR3 DNA is TGTGCCAGCAGCTTCCCCGGACAGACCTCTGGAAACACCATATATTTT.

The V call is TRBV7-2, the J call TRBJ1-5; TRBD1 might be the D (6 bases). The CDR3 runs 15 residues. Looked up from germline, CDR1 is SGHTA and CDR2 is FQGNSA. V was trimmed by 4 bases and J by 1 base, leaving 11 bases between them. CDR3 DNA: TGTGCCAGCAGCTGGCGGGGGGGCAGCAATCAGCCCCAGCATTTT. Translated, it gives CASSWRGGSNQPQHF.

This clonotype was counted at least ten times. The chain carries TRBV7-2 and TRBJ1-5; D may be TRBD1 (6 bases). CDR1 SGHTA and CDR2 FQGNSA come from the germline V gene. This CDR3 has 13 residues. Trimming removed 5 bases at V and 7 bases at J, with 12 bases between. The CDR3 loop reads CASSAGQEQPQHF. The DNA for the CDR3 is TGTGCCAGCAGCGCGGGACAAGAACAGCCCCAGCATTTT.

The table lists this clonotype with many counts. The chain recombines TRBV7-9 with TRBJ2-5; D ambiguous. CDR3 length: 14 residues. The germline V gene has CDR1 SEHNR and CDR2 FQNEAQ (reference sequence). Trimming took 4 bases from V and 2 from J, leaving 11 bases between them. DNA of the CDR3: TGTGCCAGCAGCTCCCCTGACTGGCAAGAGACCCAGTACTTC. Translating it yields CASSSPDWQETQYF.

As regards this clonotype: One base away lies a much larger clone, so this may be a sequencing read error. The chain couples TRBV5-4 to TRBJ1-1; possibly TRBD1 for D (5 bases). CDR1 and CDR2 from the germline V gene are SGHNT and YYREEE (reference sequence). There are 12 residues in the CDR3. Trimming shortened V by 6 bases and J by 1 base, and 7 bases separated the two germline ends. CDR3 nucleotide sequence: TGTGCCAGCACGGACAAGAACACTGAAGCTTTCTTT. Encoded protein: CASTDKNTEAFF.

This clonotype was found a few times. This chain links TRBV6-2 or TRBV6-3 with TRBJ2-1; 7 positions match TRBD1. This CDR3 comprises 15 residues. The V and J ends lost 6 bases and 7 bases, in that order; junction bases with no gene match: 12. Per germline, CDR1 MNHEY and CDR2 SVGEGT. The DNA of the CDR3 is TGTGCCAGCAGAGATTGGACAGGAGGAAAAAATGAGCAGTTCTTC. Its translation: CASRDWTGGKNEQFF.

The chain links TRBV4-1 to TRBJ1-2; D gene uncertain. The V end lost 4 bases, the J end lost 7 bases, and 13 bases lay between the germline ends. This CDR3 contains 13 residues. Germline CDR1 and CDR2: MGHRA and YSYEKL. The CDR3 sequence is CASSPVGNIGYTF. For the CDR3, the DNA is TGCGCCAGCAGCCCGGTGGGGAACATTGGCTACACCTTC.

Ten or more counts support this clonotype. This chain links TRBV5-1 with TRBJ2-1; tentative D call: TRBD1 (5 bases). V lost 4 bases, J lost 5 bases, and 10 bases lay in between. This CDR3 comprises 13 residues. Germline CDR1 reads SGHRS; CDR2 reads YFSETQ. CDR3 in amino acids: CASSPAGNNEQFF. The CDR3 region has the DNA TGCGCCAGCAGCCCCGCAGGGAACAATGAGCAGTTCTTC.